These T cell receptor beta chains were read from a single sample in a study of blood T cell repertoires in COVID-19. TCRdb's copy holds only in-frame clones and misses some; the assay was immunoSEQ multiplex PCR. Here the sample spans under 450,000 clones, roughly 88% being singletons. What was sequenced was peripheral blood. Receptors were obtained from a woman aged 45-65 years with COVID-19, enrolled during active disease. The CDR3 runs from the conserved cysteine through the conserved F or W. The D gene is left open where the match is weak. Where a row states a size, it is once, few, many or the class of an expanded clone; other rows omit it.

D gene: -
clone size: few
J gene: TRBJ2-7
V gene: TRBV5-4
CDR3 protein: CASSSSSYEQYF
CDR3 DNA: TGTGCCAGCAGCTCGAGCTCCTACGAGCAGTACTTC

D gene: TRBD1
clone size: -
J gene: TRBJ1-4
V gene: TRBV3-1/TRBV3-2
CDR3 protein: CASSQGDRATATNEKLFF
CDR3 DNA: TGTGCCAGCAGCCAAGGAGACAGGGCTACTGCAACTAATGAAAAACTGTTTTTT

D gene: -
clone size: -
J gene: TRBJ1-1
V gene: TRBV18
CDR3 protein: CASSPPGGAVAEAFF
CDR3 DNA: TGTGCCAGCTCACCACCGGGGGGTGCAGTCGCTGAAGCTTTCTTT

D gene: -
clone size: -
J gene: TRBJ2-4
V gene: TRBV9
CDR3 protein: CASSVGGGVIQYF
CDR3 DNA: TGTGCCAGCAGCGTAGGAGGGGGTGTCATTCAGTACTTC

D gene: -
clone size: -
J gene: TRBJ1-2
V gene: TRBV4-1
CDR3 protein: CASSQESTGSYGYTF
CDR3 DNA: TGCGCCAGCAGCCAAGAATCTACGGGGAGCTATGGCTACACCTTC

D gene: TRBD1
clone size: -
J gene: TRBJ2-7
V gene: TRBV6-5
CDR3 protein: CASRWTGEFTYEQYF
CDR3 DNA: TGTGCCAGCAGATGGACAGGGGAATTTACCTACGAGCAGTACTTC

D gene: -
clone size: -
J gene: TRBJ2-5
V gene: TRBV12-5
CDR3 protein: CASGPGLPQETQYF
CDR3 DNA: TGTGCTAGTGGGCCGGGACTGCCGCAAGAGACCCAGTACTTC

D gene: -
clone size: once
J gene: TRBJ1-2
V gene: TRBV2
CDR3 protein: CASRIKGGGSYGYTF
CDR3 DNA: TGTGCCAGCAGGATAAAGGGGGGGGGCAGCTATGGCTACACCTTC

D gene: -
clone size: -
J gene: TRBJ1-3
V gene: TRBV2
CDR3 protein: CASGQQSGNTIYF
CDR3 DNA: TGTGCCAGCGGGCAGCAATCTGGAAACACCATATATTTT

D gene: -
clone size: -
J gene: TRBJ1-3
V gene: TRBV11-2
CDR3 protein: CASSLTGAGNTIYF
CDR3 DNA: TGTGCCAGCAGCCTAACAGGAGCTGGAAACACCATATATTTT

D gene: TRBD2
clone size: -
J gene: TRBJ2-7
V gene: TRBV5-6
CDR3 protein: CASTRGLAGTYEQYF
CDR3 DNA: TGTGCCAGCACTAGGGGCCTAGCGGGAACCTACGAGCAGTACTTC

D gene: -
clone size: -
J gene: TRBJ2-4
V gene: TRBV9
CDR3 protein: CASSVDGRSLIQYF
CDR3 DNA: TGTGCCAGCAGCGTAGATGGTCGGTCCCTTATTCAGTACTTC

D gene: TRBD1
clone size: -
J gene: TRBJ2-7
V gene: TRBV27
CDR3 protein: CASSPTYRGSSYEQYF
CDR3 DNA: TGTGCCAGCAGCCCAACCTACAGGGGGAGCTCCTACGAGCAGTACTTC

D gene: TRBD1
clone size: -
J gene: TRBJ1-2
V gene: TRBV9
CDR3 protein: CASSGRWDREHGYTF
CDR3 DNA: TGTGCCAGCAGCGGCCGGTGGGACAGGGAACATGGCTACACCTTC

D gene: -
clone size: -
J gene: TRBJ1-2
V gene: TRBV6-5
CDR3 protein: CASSYSGGGYGYTF
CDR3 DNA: TGTGCCAGCAGTTACTCGGGAGGGGGCTATGGCTACACCTTC

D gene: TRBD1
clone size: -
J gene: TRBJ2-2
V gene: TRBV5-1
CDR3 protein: CASSPEGAHTGELFF
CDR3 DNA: TGCGCCAGCAGCCCCGAGGGGGCCCACACCGGGGAGCTGTTTTTT

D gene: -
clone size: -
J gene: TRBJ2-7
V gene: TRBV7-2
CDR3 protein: CASSLERDIGKQYF
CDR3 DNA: TGTGCCAGCAGCTTAGAACGGGACATTGGCAAGCAGTACTTC

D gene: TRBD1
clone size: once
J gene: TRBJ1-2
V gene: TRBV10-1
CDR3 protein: CATGTEYGYTF
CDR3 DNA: TGCGCCACCGGGACAGAATATGGCTACACCTTC

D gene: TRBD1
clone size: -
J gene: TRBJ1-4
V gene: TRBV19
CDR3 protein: CASKGAEEKLFF
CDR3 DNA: TGTGCCAGTAAGGGGGCAGAGGAAAAACTGTTTTTT

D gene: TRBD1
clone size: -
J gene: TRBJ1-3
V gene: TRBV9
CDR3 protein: CASSANLPGQGRDTIYF
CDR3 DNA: TGTGCCAGCAGCGCAAACTTACCGGGACAGGGGAGGGACACCATATATTTT

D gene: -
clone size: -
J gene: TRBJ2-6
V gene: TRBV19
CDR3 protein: CASSTSGTRGANVLTF
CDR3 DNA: TGTGCCAGTAGTACTTCAGGGACTCGTGGGGCCAACGTCCTGACTTTC

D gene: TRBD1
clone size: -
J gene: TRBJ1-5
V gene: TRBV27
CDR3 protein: CASRDRGDQPQHF
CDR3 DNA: TGTGCCAGCCGAGACAGGGGGGATCAGCCCCAGCATTTT